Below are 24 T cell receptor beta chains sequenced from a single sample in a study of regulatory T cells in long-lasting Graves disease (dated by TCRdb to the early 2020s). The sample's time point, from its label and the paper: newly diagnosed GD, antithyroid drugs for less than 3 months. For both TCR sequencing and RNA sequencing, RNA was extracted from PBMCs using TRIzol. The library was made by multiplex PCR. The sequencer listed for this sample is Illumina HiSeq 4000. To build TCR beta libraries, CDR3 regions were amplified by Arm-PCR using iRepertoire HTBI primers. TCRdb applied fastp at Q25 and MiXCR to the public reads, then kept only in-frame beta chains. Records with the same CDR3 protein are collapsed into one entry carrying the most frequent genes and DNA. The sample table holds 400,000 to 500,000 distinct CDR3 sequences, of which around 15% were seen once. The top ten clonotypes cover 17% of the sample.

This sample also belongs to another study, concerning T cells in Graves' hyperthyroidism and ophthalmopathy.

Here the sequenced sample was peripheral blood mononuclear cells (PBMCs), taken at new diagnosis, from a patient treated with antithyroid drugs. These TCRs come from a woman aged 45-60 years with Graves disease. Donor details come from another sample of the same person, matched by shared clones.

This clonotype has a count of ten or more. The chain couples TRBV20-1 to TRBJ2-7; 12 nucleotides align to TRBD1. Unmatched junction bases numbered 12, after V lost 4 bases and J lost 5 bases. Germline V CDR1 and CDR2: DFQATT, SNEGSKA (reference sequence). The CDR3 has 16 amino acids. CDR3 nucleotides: TGCAGTGCTACGGGACAGGGGGCCGAAGTCCTTGACGAGCAGTACTTC. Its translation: CSATGQGAEVLDEQYF.

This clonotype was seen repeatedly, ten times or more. CDR3 sequence: CASSYSGVRSYNEQFF. DNA of the CDR3: TGTGCCAGCAGTTATAGTGGCGTCCGCTCCTACAATGAGCAGTTCTTC. This chain connects TRBV6-5 to TRBJ2-1; D is unresolved. Germline loops: CDR1 MNHEY, CDR2 SVGAGI. CDR3 size: 16 residues. V was clipped by 3 bases and J by 0 bases, with 12 bases between them.

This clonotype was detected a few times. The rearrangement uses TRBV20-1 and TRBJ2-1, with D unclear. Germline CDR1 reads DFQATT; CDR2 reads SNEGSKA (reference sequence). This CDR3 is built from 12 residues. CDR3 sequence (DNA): TGCAGCGCCGACCACCTCTACAATGAGCAGTTCTTC. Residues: CSADHLYNEQFF.

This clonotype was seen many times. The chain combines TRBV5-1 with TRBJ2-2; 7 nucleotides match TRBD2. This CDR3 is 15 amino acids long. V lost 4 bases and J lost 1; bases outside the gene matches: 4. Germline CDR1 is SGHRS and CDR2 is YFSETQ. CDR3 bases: TGCGCCAGCAGCCGAGAGCGGGAGAACACCGGGGAGCTGTTTTTT. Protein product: CASSRERENTGELFF.

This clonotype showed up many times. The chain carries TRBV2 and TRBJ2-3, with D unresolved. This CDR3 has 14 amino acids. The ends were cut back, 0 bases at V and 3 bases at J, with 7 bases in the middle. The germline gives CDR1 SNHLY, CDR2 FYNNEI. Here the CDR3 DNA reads TGTGCCAGCAGTGAAGCGCTCCCGACAGATACGCAGTATTTT. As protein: CASSEALPTDTQYF.

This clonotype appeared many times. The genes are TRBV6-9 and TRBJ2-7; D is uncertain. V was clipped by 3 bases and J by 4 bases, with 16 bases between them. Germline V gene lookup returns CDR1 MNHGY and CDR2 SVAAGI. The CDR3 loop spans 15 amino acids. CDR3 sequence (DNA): TGTGCCAGCAGTTACGGACCAGGTGTCACGTACGAGCAGTACTTC. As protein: CASSYGPGVTYEQYF.

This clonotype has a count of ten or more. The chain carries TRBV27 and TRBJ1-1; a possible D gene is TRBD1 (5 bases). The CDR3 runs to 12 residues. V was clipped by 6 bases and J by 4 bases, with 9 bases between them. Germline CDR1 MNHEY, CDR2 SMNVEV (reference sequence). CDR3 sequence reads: CASRAGPTEAFF. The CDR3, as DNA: TGTGCCAGCAGGGCGGGACCCACTGAAGCTTTCTTT.

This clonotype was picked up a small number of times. CDR3 DNA: TGTGCCAGCAGCGCCGGGACAGGGGATAGCAATCAGCCCCAGCATTTT. Translation gives CASSAGTGDSNQPQHF. The chain couples TRBV7-9 to TRBJ1-5; 10 nucleotides agree with TRBD1. The length of the CDR3 is 16 residues. The J segment lost 0 bases and the V segment lost 5 bases, leaving 4 bases of the junction unmatched. Germline V gene lookup returns CDR1 SEHNR and CDR2 FQNEAQ (reference sequence).

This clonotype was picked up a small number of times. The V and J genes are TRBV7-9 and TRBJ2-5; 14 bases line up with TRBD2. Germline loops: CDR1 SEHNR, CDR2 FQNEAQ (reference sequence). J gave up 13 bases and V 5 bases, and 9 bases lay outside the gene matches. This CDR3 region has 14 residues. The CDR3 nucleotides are TGTGCCAGCAGCCCGGGACTAGCGGGGGCCCCCGGGTACTTC. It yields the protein CASSPGLAGAPGYF.

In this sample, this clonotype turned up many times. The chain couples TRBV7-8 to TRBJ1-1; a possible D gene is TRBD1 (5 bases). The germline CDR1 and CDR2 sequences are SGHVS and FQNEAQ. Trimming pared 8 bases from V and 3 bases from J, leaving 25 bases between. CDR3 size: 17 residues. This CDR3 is CASRLSRGVNRYTEAFF. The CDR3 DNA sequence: TGTGCCAGCCGACTATCCCGGGGGGTAAACCGTTACACTGAAGCTTTCTTT. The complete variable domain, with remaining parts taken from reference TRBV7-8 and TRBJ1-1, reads GAGVSQSPRYKVAKRGQDVALRCDPISGHVSLFWYQQALGQGPEFLTYFQNEAQLDKSGLPSDRFFAERPEGSVSTLKIQRTQQEDSAVYLCASRLSRGVNRYTEAFFGQGTRLTVV.

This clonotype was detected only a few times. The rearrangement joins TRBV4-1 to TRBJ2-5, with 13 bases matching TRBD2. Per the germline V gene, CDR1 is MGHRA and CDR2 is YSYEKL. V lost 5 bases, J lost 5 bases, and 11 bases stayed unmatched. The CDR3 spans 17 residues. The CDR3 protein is CASSEGGLAGVGETQYF. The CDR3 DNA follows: TGCGCCAGCAGCGAAGGTGGACTAGCGGGAGTTGGGGAGACCCAGTACTTC.

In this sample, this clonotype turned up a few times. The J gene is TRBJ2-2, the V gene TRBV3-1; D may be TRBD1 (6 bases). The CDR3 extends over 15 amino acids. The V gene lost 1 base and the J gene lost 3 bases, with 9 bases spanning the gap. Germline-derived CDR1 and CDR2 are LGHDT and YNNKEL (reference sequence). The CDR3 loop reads CASSQVQGDTGELFF. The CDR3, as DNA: TGTGCCAGCAGCCAAGTACAGGGTGACACCGGGGAGCTGTTTTTT.

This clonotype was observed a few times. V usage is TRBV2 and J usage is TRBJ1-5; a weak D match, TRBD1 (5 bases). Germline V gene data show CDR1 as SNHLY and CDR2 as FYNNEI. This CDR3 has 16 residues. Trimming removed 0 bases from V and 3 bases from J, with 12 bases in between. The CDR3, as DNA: TGTGCCAGCAGTGAAGCGCTCGGGGGTCTCAATCAGCCCCAGCATTTT. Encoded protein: CASSEALGGLNQPQHF. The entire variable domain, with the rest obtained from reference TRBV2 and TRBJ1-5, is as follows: EPEVTQTPSHQVTQMGQEVILRCVPISNHLYFYWYRQILGQKVEFLVSFYNNEISEKSEIFDDQFSVERPDGSNFTLKIRSTKLEDSAMYFCASSEALGGLNQPQHFGDGTRLSIL.

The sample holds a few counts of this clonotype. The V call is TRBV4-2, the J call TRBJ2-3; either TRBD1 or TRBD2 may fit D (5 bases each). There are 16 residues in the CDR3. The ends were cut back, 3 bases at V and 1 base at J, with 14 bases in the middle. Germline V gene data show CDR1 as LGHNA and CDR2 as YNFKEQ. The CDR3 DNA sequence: TGTGCCAGCAGCCAGACGGTGGGACCCCGCACAGATACGCAGTATTTT. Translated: CASSQTVGPRTDTQYF.

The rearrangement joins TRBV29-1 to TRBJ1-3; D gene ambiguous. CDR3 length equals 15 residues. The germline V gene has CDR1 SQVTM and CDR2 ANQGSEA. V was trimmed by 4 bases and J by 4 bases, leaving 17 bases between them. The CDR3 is CSVVLPVDAGNTIYF. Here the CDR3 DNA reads TGCAGCGTTGTGTTGCCGGTAGATGCGGGAAACACCATATATTTT. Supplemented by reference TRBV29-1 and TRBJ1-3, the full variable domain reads SAVISQKPSRDICQRGTSLTIQCQVDSQVTMMFWYRQQPGQSLTLIATANQGSEATYESGFVIDKFPISRPNLTFSTLTVSNMSPEDSSIYLCSVVLPVDAGNTIYFGEGSWLTVV.

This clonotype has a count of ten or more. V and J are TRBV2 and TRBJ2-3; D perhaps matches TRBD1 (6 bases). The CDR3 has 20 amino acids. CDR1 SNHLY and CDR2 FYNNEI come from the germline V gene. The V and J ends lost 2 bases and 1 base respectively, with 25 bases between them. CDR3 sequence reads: CASSESRGLGDPRRTDTQYF. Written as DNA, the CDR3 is TGTGCCAGCAGTGAATCCAGGGGTTTAGGGGACCCAAGGCGCACAGATACGCAGTATTTT. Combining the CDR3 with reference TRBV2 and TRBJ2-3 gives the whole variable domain EPEVTQTPSHQVTQMGQEVILRCVPISNHLYFYWYRQILGQKVEFLVSFYNNEISEKSEIFDDQFSVERPDGSNFTLKIRSTKLEDSAMYFCASSESRGLGDPRRTDTQYFGPGTRLTVL.

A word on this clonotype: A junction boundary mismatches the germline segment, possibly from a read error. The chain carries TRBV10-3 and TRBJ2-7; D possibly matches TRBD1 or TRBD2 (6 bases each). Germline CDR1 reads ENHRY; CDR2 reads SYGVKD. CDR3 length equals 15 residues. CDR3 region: CSISESGGTISEQYF. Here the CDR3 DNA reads TGTTCCATCAGTGAGTCTGGCGGGACAATCTCCGAGCAGTACTTC.

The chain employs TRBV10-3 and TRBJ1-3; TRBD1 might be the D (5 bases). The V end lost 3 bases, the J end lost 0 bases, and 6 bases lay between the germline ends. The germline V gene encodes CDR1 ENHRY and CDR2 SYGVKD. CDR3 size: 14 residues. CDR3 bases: TGTGCCATCAGTGACAGGGACTCTGGAAACACCATATATTTT. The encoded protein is CAISDRDSGNTIYF.

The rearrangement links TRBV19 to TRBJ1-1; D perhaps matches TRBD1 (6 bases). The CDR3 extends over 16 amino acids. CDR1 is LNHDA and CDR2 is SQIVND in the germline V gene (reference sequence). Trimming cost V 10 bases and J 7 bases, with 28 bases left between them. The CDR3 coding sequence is TGTGCCACCCTCCCCCCTTTAGGTAACAGGGAGGTTGAAGCTTTCTTT. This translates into CATLPPLGNREVEAFF.

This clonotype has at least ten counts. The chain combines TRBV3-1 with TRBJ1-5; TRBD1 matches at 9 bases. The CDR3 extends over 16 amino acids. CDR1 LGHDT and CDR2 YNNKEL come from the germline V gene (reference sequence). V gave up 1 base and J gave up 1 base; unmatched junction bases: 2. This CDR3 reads CASSQAGTGSNQPQHF. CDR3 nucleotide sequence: TGTGCCAGCAGCCAAGCAGGGACAGGGAGCAATCAGCCCCAGCATTTT.

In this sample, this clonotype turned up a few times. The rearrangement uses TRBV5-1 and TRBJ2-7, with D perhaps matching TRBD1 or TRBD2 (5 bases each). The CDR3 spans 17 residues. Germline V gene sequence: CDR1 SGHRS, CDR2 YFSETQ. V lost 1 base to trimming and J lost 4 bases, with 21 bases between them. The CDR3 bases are TGCGCCAGCAGCTTGCCTCGAACGGGGCTTACGAGTTACGAGCAGTACTTC. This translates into CASSLPRTGLTSYEQYF.

CDR3 protein: CASSSRGLYEKLFF. CDR3 DNA sequence: TGTGCCAGCAGCTCCAGGGGTCTTTATGAAAAACTGTTTTTT. V gene TRBV5-5 combines with J gene TRBJ1-4; possibly TRBD1 for D (6 bases). This CDR3 has 14 amino acids. V lost 3 bases, J lost 6 bases, and 12 bases lay in between. CDR1 is SGHKS, CDR2 YYEKEE, per germline (reference sequence).

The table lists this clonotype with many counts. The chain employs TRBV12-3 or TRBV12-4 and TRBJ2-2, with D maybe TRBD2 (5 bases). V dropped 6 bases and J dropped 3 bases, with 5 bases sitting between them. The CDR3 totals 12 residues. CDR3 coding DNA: TGTGCCAGCAGGAGGGACACCGGGGAGCTGTTTTTT. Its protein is CASRRDTGELFF.

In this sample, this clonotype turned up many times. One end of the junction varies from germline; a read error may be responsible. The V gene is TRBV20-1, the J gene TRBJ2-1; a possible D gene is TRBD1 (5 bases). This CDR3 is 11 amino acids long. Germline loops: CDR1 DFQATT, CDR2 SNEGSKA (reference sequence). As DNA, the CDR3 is TGCAGTGCTAGACCACAGGTTCTCATGGTCTTC. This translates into CSARPQVLMVF.